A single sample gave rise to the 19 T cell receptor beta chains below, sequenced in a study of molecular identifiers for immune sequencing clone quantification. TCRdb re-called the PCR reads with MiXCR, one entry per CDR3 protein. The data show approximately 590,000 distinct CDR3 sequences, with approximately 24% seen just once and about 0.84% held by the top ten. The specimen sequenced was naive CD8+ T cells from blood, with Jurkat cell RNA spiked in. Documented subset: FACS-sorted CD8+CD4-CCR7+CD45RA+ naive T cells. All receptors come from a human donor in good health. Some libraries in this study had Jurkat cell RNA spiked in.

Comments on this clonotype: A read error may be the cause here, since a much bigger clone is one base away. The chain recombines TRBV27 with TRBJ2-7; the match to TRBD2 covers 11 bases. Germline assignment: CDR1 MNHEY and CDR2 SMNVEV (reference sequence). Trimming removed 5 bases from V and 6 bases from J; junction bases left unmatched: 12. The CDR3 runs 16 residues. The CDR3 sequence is CASSPPPSGRPLEQYF. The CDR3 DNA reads TGTGCCAGCAGTCCGCCACCTAGCGGGAGGCCCCTCGAGCAGTACTTC.

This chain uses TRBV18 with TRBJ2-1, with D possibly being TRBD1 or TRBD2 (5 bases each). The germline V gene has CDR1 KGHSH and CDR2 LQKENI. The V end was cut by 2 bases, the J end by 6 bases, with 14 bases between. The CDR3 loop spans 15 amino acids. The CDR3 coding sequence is TGTGCCAGCTCACCAACCGACCGGGGCCCCAATGAGCAGTTCTTC. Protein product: CASSPTDRGPNEQFF. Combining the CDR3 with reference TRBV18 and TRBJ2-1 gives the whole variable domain NAGVMQNPRHLVRRRGQEARLRCSPMKGHSHVYWYRQLPEEGLKFMVYLQKENIIDESGMPKERFSAEFPKEGPSILRIQQVVRGDSAAYFCASSPTDRGPNEQFFGPGTRLTVL.

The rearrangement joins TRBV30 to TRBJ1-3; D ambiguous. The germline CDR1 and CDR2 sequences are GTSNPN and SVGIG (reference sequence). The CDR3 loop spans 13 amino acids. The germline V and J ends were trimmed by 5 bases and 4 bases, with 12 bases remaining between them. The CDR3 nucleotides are TGTGCCTGGGATACGACACGGGGAAACACCATATATTTT. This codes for CAWDTTRGNTIYF. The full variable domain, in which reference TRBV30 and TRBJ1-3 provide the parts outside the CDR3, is SQTIHQWPATLVQPVGSPLSLECTVEGTSNPNLYWYRQAAGRGLQLLFYSVGIGQISSEVPQNLSASRPQDRQFILSSKKLLLSDSGFYLCAWDTTRGNTIYFGEGSWLTVV.

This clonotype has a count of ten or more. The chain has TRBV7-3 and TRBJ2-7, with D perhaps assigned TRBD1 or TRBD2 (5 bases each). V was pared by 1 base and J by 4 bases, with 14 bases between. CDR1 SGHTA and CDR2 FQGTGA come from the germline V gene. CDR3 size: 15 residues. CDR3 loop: CASSLNLGEKYEQYF. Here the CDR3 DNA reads TGTGCCAGCAGCTTAAATTTGGGGGAGAAGTACGAGCAGTACTTC.

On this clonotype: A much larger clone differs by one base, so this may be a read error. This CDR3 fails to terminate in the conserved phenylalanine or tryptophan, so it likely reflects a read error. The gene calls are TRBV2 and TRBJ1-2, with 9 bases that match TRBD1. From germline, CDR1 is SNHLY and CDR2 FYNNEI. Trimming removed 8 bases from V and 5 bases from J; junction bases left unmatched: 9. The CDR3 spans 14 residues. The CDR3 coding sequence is TGTGCCAGCTGGAGGAGGACAGGGGCTTATGGCTACACCGTC. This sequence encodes CASWRRTGAYGYTV.

The CDR3 is CASTTTRGIQETQYF. The CDR3 region has the DNA TGTGCCAGCACCACGACACGCGGAATACAAGAGACCCAGTACTTC. The V call is TRBV12-3 or TRBV12-4, the J call TRBJ2-5; D remains unclear. CDR3 length equals 15 residues. Trimming shortened V by 7 bases and J by 2 bases, and 17 bases separated the two germline ends.

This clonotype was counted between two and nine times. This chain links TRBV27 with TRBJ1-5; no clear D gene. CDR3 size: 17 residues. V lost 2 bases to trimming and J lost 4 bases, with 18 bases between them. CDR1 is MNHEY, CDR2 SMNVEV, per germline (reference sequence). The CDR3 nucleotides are TGTGCCAGCAGTTTAATGTCACCCCTTCTAGGGAATCAGCCCCAGCATTTT. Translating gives CASSLMSPLLGNQPQHF.

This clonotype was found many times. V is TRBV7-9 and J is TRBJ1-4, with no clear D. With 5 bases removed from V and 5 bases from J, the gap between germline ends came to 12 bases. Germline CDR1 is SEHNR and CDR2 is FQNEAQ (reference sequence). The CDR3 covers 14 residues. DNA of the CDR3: TGTGCCAGCAGCAAATCCGGGAGCAATGAAAAACTGTTTTTT. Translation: CASSKSGSNEKLFF. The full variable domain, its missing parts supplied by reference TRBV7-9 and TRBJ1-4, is DTGVSQNPRHKITKRGQNVTFRCDPISEHNRLYWYRQTLGQGPEFLTYFQNEAQLEKSRLLSDRFSAERPKGSFSTLEIQRTEQGDSAMYLCASSKSGSNEKLFFGSGTQLSVL.

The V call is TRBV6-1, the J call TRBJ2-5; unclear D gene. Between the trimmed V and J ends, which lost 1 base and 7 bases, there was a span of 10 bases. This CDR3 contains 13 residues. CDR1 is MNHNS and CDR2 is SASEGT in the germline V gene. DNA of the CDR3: TGTGCCAGCAGTGAAGTTTGGTGGGGGACCCAGTACTTC. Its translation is CASSEVWWGTQYF.

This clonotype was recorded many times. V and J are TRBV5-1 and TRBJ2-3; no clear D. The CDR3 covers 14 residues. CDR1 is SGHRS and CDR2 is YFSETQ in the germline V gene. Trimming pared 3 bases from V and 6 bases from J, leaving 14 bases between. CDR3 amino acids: CASSSFGPWDTQYF. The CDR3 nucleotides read TGCGCCAGCAGCTCGTTCGGCCCCTGGGATACGCAGTATTTT.

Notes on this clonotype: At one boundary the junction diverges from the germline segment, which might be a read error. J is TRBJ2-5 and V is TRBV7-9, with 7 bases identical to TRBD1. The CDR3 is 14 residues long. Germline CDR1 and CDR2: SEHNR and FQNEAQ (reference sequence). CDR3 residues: CARSSTTGDEPQYF. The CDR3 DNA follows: TGTGCCCGCAGCTCGACAACAGGGGACGAGCCCCAGTACTTC.

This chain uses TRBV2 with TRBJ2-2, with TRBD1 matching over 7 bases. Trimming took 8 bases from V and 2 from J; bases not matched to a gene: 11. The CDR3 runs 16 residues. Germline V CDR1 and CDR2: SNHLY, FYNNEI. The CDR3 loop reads CASWELRTGNTGELFF. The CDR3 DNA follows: TGTGCCAGCTGGGAATTAAGGACAGGAAACACCGGGGAGCTGTTTTTT. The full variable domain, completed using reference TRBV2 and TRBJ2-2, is EPEVTQTPSHQVTQMGQEVILRCVPISNHLYFYWYRQILGQKVEFLVSFYNNEISEKSEIFDDQFSVERPDGSNFTLKIRSTKLEDSAMYFCASWELRTGNTGELFFGEGSRLTVL.

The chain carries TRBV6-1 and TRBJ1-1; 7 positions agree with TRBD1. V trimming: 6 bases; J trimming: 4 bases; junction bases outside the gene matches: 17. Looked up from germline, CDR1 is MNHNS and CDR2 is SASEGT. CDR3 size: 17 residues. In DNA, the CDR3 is TGTGCCAGCAGCCTCCTGTCGGGAGGGGGCCCAAGCACTGAAGCTTTCTTT. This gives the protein CASSLLSGGGPSTEAFF.

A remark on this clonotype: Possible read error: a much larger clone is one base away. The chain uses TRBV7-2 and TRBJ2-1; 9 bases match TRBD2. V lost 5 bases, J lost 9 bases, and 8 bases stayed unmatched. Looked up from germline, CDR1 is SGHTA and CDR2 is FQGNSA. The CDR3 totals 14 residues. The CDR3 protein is CASSPRGGALEQFF. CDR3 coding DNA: TGTGCCAGCAGCCCCCGCGGGGGGGCCCTTGAGCAGTTCTTC.

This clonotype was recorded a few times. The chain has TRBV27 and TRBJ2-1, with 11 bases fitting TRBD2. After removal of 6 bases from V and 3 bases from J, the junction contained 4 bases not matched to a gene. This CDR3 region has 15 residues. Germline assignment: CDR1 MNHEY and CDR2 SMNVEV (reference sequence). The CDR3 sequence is CASSATSGGYNEQFF. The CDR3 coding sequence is TGTGCCAGCAGCGCAACTAGCGGGGGCTACAATGAGCAGTTCTTC.

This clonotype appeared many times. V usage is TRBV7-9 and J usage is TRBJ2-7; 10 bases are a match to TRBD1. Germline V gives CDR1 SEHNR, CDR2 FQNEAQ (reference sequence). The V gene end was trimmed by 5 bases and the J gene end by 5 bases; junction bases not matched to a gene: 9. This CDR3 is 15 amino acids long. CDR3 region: CASSASTGGMDEQYF. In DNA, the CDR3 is TGTGCCAGCAGCGCTTCGACAGGGGGCATGGACGAGCAGTACTTC.

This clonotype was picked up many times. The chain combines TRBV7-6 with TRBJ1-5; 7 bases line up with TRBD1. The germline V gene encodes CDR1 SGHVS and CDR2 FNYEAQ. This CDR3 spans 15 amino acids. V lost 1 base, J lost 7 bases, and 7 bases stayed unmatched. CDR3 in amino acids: CASSLDSGGGQPQHF. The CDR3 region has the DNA TGTGCCAGCAGCTTAGATTCAGGGGGGGGACAGCCCCAGCATTTT.

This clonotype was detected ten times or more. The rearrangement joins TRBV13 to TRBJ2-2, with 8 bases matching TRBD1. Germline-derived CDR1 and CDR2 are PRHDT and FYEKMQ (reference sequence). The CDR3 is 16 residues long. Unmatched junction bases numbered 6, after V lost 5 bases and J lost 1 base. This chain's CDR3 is CASSPGTGLNTGELFF. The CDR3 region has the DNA TGTGCCAGCAGCCCAGGGACAGGACTGAACACCGGGGAGCTGTTTTTT.

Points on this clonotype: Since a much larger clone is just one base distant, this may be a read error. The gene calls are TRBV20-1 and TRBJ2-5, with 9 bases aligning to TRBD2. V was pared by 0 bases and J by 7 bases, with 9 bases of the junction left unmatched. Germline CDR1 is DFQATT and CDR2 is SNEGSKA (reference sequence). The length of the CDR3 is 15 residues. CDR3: CSARDGGSGGGTQYF. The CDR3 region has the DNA TGCAGTGCTAGAGATGGCGGTAGCGGGGGAGGGACCCAGTACTTC.